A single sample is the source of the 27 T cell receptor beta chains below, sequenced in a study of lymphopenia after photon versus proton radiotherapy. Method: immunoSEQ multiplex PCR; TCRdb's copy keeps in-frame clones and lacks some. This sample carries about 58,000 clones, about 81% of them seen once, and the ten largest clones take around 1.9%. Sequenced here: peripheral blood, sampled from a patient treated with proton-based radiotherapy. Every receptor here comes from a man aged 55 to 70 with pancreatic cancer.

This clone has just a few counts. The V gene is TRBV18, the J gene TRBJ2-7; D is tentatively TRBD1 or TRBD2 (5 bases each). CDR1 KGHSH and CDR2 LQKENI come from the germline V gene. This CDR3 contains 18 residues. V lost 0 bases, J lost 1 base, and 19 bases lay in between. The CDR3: CASSPPYRDAGLSYEQYF. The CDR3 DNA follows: TGTGCCAGCTCACCACCTTATCGGGACGCCGGCCTTTCCTACGAGCAGTACTTC.

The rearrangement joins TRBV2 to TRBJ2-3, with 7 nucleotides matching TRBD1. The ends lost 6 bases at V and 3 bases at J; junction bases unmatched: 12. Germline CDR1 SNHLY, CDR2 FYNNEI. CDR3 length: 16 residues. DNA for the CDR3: TGTGCCAGCAGCGCAAGACAGGGAATGAAAACAGATACGCAGTATTTT. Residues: CASSARQGMKTDTQYF.

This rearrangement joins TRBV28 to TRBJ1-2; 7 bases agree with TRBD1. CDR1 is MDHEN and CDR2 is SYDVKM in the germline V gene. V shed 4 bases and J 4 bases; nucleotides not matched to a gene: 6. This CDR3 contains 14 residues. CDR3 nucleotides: TGTGCCAGCAGTTCGGACAGGTTTGCCTATGGCTACACCTTC. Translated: CASSSDRFAYGYTF.

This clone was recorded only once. The CDR3 here is CASSRHEGKFVTGELFF. CDR3 DNA sequence: TGTGCCAGCAGTCGGCACGAAGGGAAATTCGTCACCGGGGAGCTGTTTTTT. This chain connects TRBV27 to TRBJ2-2, with D uncertain. Per germline, CDR1 MNHEY and CDR2 SMNVEV (reference sequence). The V end was cut by 5 bases, the J end by 4 bases, with 20 bases between. This CDR3 is built from 17 residues.

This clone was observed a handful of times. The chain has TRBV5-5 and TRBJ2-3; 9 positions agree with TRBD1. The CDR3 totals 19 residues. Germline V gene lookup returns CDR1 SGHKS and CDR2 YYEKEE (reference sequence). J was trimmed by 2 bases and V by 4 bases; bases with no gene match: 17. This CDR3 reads CASSPRYRDRVVSTDTQYF. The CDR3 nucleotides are TGTGCCAGCAGCCCTAGGTACAGGGACAGGGTGGTTTCCACAGATACGCAGTATTTT.

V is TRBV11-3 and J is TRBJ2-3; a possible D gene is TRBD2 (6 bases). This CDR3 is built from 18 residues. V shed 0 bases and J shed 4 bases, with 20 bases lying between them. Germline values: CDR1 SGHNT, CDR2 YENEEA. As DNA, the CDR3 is TGTGCCAGCAGCTTAGAACGGGGATCGGGAGTAGGGTCAGATACGCAGTATTTT. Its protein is CASSLERGSGVGSDTQYF.

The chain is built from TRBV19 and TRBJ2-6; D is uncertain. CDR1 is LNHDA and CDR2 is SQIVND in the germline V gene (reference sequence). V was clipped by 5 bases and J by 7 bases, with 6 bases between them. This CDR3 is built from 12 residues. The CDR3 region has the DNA TGTGCCAGTAGTCCGAGAGCCAACGTCCTGACTTTC. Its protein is CASSPRANVLTF.

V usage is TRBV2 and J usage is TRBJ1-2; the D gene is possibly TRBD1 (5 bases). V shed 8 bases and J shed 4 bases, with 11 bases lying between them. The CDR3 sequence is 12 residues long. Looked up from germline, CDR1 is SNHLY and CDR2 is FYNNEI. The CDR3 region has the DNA TGTGCCAGCGGGGACTTGGGCTATGGCTACACCTTC. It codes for CASGDLGYGYTF. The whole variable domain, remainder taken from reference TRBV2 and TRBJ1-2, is EPEVTQTPSHQVTQMGQEVILRCVPISNHLYFYWYRQILGQKVEFLVSFYNNEISEKSEIFDDQFSVERPDGSNFTLKIRSTKLEDSAMYFCASGDLGYGYTFGSGTRLTVV.

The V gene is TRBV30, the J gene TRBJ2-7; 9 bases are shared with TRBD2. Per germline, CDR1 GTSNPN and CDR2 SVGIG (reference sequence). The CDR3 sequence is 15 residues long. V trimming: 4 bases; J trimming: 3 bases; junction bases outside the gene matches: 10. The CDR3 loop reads CAWTTPGTSSYEQYF. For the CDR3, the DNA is TGTGCCTGGACCACTCCCGGGACTAGCAGCTACGAGCAGTACTTC. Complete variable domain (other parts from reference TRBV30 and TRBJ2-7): SQTIHQWPATLVQPVGSPLSLECTVEGTSNPNLYWYRQAAGRGLQLLFYSVGIGQISSEVPQNLSASRPQDRQFILSSKKLLLSDSGFYLCAWTTPGTSSYEQYFGPGTRLTVT.

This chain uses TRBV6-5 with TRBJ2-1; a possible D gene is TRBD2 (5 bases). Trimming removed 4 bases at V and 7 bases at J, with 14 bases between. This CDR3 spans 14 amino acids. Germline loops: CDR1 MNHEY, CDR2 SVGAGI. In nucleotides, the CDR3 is TGTGCCAGCAGTTCTGGGGTAGCGAAAAATGAGCAGTTCTTC. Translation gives CASSSGVAKNEQFF.

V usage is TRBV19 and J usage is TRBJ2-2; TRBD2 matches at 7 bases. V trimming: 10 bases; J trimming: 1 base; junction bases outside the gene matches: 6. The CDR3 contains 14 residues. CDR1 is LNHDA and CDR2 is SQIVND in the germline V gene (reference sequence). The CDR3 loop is CATPSGMNTGELFF. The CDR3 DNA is TGTGCCACTCCCAGCGGGATGAACACCGGGGAGCTGTTTTTT.

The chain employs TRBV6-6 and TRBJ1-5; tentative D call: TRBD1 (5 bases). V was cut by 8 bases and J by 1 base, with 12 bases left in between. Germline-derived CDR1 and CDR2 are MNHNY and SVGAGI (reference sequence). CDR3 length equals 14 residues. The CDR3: CASRPRDSNQPQHF. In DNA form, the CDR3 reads TGTGCCAGCCGCCCAAGGGACAGCAATCAGCCCCAGCATTTT.

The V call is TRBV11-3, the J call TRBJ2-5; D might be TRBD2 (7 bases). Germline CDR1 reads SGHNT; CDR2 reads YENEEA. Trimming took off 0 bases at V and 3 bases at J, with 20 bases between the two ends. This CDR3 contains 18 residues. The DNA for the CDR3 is TGTGCCAGCAGCTTAGATCGGGGGGCAGCGTATACTAAAGAGACCCAGTACTTC. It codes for CASSLDRGAAYTKETQYF.

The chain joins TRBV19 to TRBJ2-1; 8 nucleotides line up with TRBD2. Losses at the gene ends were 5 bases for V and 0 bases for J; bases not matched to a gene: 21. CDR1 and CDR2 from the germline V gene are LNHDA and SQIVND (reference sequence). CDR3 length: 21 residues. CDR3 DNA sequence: TGTGCCAGTAGTCTCTGGGGGGTTCCGGGGACTAGTGCAAGCTCCTACAATGAGCAGTTCTTC. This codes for CASSLWGVPGTSASSYNEQFF.

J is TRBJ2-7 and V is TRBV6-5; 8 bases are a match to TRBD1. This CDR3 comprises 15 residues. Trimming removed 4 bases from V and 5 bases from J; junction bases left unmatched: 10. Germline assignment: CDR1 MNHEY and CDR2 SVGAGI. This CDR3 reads CASSSQGARVNEQYF. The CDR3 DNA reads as TGTGCCAGCAGTTCTCAGGGGGCGCGGGTCAACGAGCAGTACTTC.

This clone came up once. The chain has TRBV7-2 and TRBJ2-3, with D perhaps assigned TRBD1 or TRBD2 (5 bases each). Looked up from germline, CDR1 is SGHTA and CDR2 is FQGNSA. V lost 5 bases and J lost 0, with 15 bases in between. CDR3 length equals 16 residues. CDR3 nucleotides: TGTGCCAGCAGCCGGGGTGGGGCAGGGAGCACAGATACGCAGTATTTT. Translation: CASSRGGAGSTDTQYF.

CDR3 residues: CASSLEPFGGNEQFF. The CDR3 DNA reads as TGTGCCAGCAGCTTAGAACCCTTTGGAGGAAATGAGCAGTTCTTC. The V call is TRBV11-2, the J call TRBJ2-1, with D possibly TRBD2 on 5 matching bases. V was pared by 0 bases and J by 7 bases, with 13 bases between. The CDR3 runs to 15 residues. Germline V gene sequence: CDR1 SGHAT, CDR2 FQNNGV.

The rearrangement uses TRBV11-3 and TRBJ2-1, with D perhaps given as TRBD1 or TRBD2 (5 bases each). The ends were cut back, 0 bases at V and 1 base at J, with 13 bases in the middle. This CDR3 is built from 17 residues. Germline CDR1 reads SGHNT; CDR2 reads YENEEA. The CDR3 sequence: CASSLDRWDRSYNEQFF. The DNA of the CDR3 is TGTGCCAGCAGCTTAGATCGGTGGGACCGATCCTACAATGAGCAGTTCTTC.

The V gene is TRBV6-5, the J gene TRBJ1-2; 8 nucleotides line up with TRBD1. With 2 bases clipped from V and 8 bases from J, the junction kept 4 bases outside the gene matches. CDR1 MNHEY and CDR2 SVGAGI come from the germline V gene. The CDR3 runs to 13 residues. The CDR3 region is CASSYDRGGGYTF. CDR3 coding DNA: TGTGCCAGCAGTTACGACAGGGGAGGAGGCTACACCTTC.

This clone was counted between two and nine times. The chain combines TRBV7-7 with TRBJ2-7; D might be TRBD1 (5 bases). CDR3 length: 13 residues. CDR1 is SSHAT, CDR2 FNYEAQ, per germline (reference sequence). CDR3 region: CASSPAGTYEQYF. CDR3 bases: TGTGCTAGCTCGCCGGCAGGGACCTACGAGCAGTACTTC.

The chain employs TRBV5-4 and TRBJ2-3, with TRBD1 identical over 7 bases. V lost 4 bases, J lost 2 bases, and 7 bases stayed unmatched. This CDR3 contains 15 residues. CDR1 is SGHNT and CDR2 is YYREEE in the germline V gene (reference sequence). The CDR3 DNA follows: TGTGCCAGCAGCGTTGACAGGGCTTACACAGATACGCAGTATTTT. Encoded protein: CASSVDRAYTDTQYF.

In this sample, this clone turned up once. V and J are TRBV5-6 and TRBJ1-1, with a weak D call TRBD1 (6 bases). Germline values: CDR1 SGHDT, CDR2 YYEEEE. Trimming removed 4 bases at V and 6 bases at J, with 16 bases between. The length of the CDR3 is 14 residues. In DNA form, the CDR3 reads TGTGCCAGCAGCCGGCGAGGGGGTTCGGCTGAAGCTTTCTTT. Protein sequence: CASSRRGGSAEAFF.

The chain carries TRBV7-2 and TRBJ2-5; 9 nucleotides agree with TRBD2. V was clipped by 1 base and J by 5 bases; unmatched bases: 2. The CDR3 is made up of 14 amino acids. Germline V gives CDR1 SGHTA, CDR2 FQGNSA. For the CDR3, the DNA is TGTGCCAGCAGCTTAGGCGGGGGGGCTGAGACCCAGTACTTC. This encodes CASSLGGGAETQYF.

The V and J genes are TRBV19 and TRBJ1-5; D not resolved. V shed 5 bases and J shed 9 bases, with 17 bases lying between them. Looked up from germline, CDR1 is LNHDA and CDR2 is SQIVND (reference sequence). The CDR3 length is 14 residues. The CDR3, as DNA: TGTGCCAGTAGTCCTCAGACCATCATGGGGCCCCAGCATTTT. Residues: CASSPQTIMGPQHF.

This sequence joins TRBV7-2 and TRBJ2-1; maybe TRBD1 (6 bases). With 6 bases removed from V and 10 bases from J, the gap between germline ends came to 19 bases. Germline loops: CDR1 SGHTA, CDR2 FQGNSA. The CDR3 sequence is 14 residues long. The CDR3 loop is CASRPDLRGREQFF. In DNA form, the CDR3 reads TGTGCCAGCAGACCGGACCTCAGGGGCAGGGAGCAGTTCTTC.

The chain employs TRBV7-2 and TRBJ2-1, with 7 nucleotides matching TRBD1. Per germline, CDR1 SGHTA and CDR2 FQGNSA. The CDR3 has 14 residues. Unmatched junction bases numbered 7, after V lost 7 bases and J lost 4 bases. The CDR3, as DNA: TGTGCCAGCACCAAGGGACAGTCATACAATGAGCAGTTCTTC. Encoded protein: CASTKGQSYNEQFF.

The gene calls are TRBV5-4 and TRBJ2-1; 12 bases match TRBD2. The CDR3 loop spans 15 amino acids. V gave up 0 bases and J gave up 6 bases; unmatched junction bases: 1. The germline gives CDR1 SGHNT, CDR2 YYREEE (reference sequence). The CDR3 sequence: CASSLGLAGANEQFF. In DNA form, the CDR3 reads TGTGCCAGCAGCTTGGGACTAGCGGGAGCCAATGAGCAGTTCTTC.